The source of this T cell receptor beta chain is a study of cytomegalovirus exposure and HLA in healthy donors (TCRdb year 2017). Some background on the complete study: An earlier analysis of several hundred of the donors reported 250 to 350 Gb of sequence data and 120 million or so unique TCR beta sequences from 150 million to 200 million T cells. All discovery cohort repertoires had been generated using a single sequencing platform. Besides the first cohort of around 670 subjects, a separate validation cohort made up of over a hundred different subjects was used. HLA typing covered class I and class II loci at four-digit resolution. A later analysis re-analyzed previously published TCR beta repertoires from roughly 690 donors and added high-resolution HLA genotyping to study TCR occurrence patterns. Rather than drawing on any new phenotypic data, the later analysis identified candidate immune exposures from TCR beta sequences and the way those sequences occurred across donors. The number of donors typed differed by locus, with 629-630 for A, B, C, DRB1 and DQB1, around 520 for DQA1, 606 for DPA1, and approximately 470 for DPB1. Genome-wide SNP genotypes for about 55% of the 666 donors were used in a later genetic analysis, which treated that subset as a discovery cohort. The study combined high-throughput TCR immunosequencing, statistical association of individual TCRs with disease status, and machine learning to predict cytomegalovirus infection status. The T cell repertoires of around 730 subjects were profiled by immunosequencing and related to cytomegalovirus serostatus. Donor age, sex, ethnicity and CMV serostatus were compiled alongside the repertoire data. Because of strong linkage in the cohort, roughly five DR-DQ haplotypes were treated as single units for association and clustering. Of the 398 genotyped donors, about 80% fell in the genetic ancestry cluster associated with self-reported Caucasian donors. Among 300 to 500 genotyped donors of the cohort, an average of approximately 240,000 unique TCR beta nucleotide sequences was sequenced per donor, of which about 19% were non-productive. Around 330 gigabases of sequencing data and roughly 81 million unique TCR sequences made up an early release that covered nearly 650 HLA-typed donors. The study aimed to test whether cataloging public T cell receptors could reveal signatures of past pathogen exposure. To decide whether each TCR beta V gene segment behaved as functional or pseudogenic, an earlier analysis of some 600 of the donors relied on high-throughput TCR beta sequencing.

In total, fewer than 750 healthy bone marrow donors made up the cohort. At the time of sampling, all cohort members were nominally healthy, though unrecorded immune exposures were likely present. The donor was CMV seropositive and was included in the group of about 290 seropositive cohort members. A peripheral blood sample was collected from each donor, and TCR beta sequencing was performed on peripheral blood mononuclear cells. Genomic DNA extraction from the blood cell samples was performed with the Qiagen DNeasy Blood Extraction Kit. Trimming removed 2 bases from V and 7 bases from J; the gene matches leave 4 bases unexplained. There are 13 amino acids in the CDR3, from cysteine to phenylalanine inclusive. The sequence is cut down to CDR3 DNA, 39 bases in frame from base 1. Based on the germline V gene, the CDR1 and CDR2 sequences are ENHRY and SYGVKD. Library preparation was by the immunoSEQ multiplex PCR assay. For the multiplex PCR, a mixture combining 60 forward primers for TCR Vbeta segments and 13 reverse primers for TCR Jbeta segments was used. Amplification of the CDR3 region of rearranged TCR beta genes was performed with a multiplex PCR assay on genomic DNA. Amplified TCR beta libraries were sequenced as 87-base-pair reads on the Illumina HiSeq System. In the paper's pipeline: A later analysis counted 65 million to 90 million unique TCR beta chains across the 666 repertoires, and 10 million to 11 million of these chains were shared by at least two donors. A nearest-neighbor algorithm error-corrected the raw reads and collapsed the reads into unique sequences, merging closely related sequences to remove PCR and sequencing errors. V, D and J gene segments were assigned by aligning CDR3 sequences to IMGT reference sequences. For a sequence to be retained, a match of at least six nucleotides was required to both a V gene segment and a J gene segment. A rearrangement counted as productive if the CDR3 had no stop codons and remained in frame with V and J, and every other rearrangement counted as non-productive. Following IMGT convention, CDR3 was defined as the stretch from the second conserved V-encoded cysteine up to the conserved J-encoded phenylalanine. The earlier analysis of some 540 of the donors excluded any sequence lacking an unambiguous match to a single V gene segment. In an earlier analysis of about 590 of the donors, a V segment was called functional when productive rearrangements were above 56.7%, and segregating when the standard deviation between donors exceeded 5%. A statistical classification framework was built for diagnosing cytomegalovirus status from the catalog of TCR beta chain sequences. A later analysis assigned V and J genes by comparing TCR nucleotide sequences with IMGT/GENE-DB human TR gene sequences. A later analysis assigned CDR3 sequences and most-parsimonious VDJ recombination scenarios with the TCRdist pipeline. In a later analysis, each TCR beta chain was defined by its CDR3 amino acid sequence together with its V-gene family, and reads lacking a unique V-gene family were excluded. In a later analysis, 500 to 650 highly shared, low-generation-probability nucleotide sequences were removed to address suspected cross-contamination and a sequencing artifact. In a later analysis, a clonal expansion index for each public chain was calculated from normalized within-repertoire ranks of inferred template counts. In a later analysis, generation probabilities were computed with a VDJ recombination model fitted to out-of-frame rearrangements, and the resulting probabilities were checked against IGoR. A later analysis scored TCR-TCR, TCR-HLA and TCR-CMV co-occurrence with hypergeometric tests, applying a repertoire-size bias correction to TCR pairs. In a later analysis, false discovery rates were estimated by permuting HLA or CMV assignments 20 times. A later analysis grouped co-occurring TCRs with DBSCAN, adding TCRdist sequence similarity when clustering within HLA-allele-positive subsets. Repertoires with fewer than 30,000 or more than 120,000 public chains were left out of co-occurrence clustering, as were five repertoires with anomalous nucleotide sharing. Held by TCRdb, this immuneACCESS table contains in-frame sequences only and omits some clones. Under half of the omission traces to an unresolved V gene where checked; the cause of the rest is unknown. The V and J calls and clone size come from that table; D and trimming were worked out from the DNA. For this sample there are 65,000 to 85,000 clones; more than 60% appear just once. The ten largest make up around 10% of the sample.

Summary of the overall study and its limitations: The classifier was reported to diagnose cytomegalovirus status with high specificity and sensitivity in both the original cohort and the validation cohort. Most TCR sequences were observed very rarely across donors, whereas some public TCRs were present in many individuals. A cluster of highly shared sequence variants was judged likely to be a technical artifact of the sequencing pipeline. It was suggested by the authors that the approach could potentially be generalized to other disease states and immunological phenotypes. An earlier analysis of around 600 of the donors showed that most TCR beta V segments appeared in productive rearrangements either about 90% or about 30% of the time, which broadly matched IMGT annotations. Because HLA typing was unavailable for some donors at each locus, only the typed subset was used in association tests. Linkage disequilibrium might explain the correlated functional status among segregating V segments, but an unknown experimental factor could not be excluded. Compared with the approximately 670-donor mean, donors in an Asian-associated ancestry cluster had fewer N-insertions in productive TCRs, according to a later genetic analysis. Strong co-occurrence of HLA alleles, especially DR and DQ, made assigning TCR associations to individual alleles difficult. An association between a missense DCLRE1C variant and V-gene and J-gene trimming of TCR beta chains was found in a later genetic analysis and replicated in an independent cohort. According to a later analysis, parvovirus B19, influenza, CMV and Epstein-Barr virus appeared linked to several top co-occurrence clusters. In the study, 150 to 200 TCR beta chains were listed as associated with cytomegalovirus. The earlier analysis of nearly 600 of the donors excluded seventeen rarely observed V segments, including chromosome 9 orphons, because counts were too low. A later analysis associated 15,000 to 20,000 TCR beta sequences with specific HLA alleles at a false discovery rate of 0.05. CMV serostatus was the only immune exposure information available for the cohort. In vitro tests confirmed that a few of the cytomegalovirus-associated TCR beta chains recognize cytomegalovirus antigens. In this cohort, only TCR beta chains were sequenced, and detectable features were limited by the absence of alpha or paired-chain data. Sequencing depth was assumed to be roughly uniform across donors in the presence/absence analyses, though that assumption may not hold. The 87-base-pair reads could not distinguish some IMGT-functional V segments, including TRBV6-2 and TRBV6-3, so those segments were excluded. In a later analysis, HLA-associated TCR beta chains showed more clonal expansion and lower generation probabilities than non-associated chains that were equally common. In a later analysis, most CMV-associated TCR beta chains were found to appear HLA-restricted, with HLA associations seemingly driven largely by CMV exposure. A further reported finding was that TCR beta sequences accurately predicted the HLA-A and HLA-B alleles for most subjects in the first cohort. In a later analysis, TCR association rates were found to vary across HLA loci, with the most associated TCRs seen for DRB1 alleles and the fewest for HLA-C alleles.

As for this clone: Its antigen is not yet known. No qualities accompany the bases; no much larger clone lies one base away.

This chain joins TRBV10-3 to TRBJ1-1, with 7 middle bases fitting TRBD1. This receptor was identified in a male donor in good health and CMV-seropositive. The sequencing input was PBMCs. The DNA reads TGTGCCATCAGTGAGACAGGGGAGGATGAAGCTTTCTTT. Its amino acids are CAISETGEDEAFF.